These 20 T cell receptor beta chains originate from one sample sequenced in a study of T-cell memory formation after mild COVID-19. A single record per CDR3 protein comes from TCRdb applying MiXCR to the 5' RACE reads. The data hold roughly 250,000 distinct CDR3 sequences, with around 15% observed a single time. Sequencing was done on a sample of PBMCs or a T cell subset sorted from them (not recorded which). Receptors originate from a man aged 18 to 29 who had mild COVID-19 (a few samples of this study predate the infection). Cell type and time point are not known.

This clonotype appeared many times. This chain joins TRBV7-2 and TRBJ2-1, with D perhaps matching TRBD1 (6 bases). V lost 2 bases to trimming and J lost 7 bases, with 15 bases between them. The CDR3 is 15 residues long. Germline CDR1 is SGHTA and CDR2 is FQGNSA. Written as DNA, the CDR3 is TGTGCCAGCAGCTTAAGCTTTGGGGGCCTAAATGAGCAGTTCTTC. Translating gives CASSLSFGGLNEQFF.

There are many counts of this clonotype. The CDR3 reads CSARDFRLSYEQYF. DNA for the CDR3: TGCAGTGCTAGAGATTTTAGACTTTCCTACGAGCAGTACTTC. The V call is TRBV20-1, the J call TRBJ2-7; no reliable D call. The germline V and J ends were trimmed by 0 bases and 1 base, with 10 bases remaining between them. CDR1 and CDR2 (germline): DFQATT, SNEGSKA (reference sequence). This CDR3 has 14 residues.

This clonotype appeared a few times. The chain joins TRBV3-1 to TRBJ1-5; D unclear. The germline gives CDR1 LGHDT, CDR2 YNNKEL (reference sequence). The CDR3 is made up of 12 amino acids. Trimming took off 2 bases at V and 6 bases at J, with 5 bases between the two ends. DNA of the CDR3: TGTGCCAGCAGCCAATCGGGTCAGCCCCAGCATTTT. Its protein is CASSQSGQPQHF.

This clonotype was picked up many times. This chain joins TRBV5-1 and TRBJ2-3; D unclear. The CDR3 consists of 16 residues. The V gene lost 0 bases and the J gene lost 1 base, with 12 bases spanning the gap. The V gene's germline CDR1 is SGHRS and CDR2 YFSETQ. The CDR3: CASSLALLSGTDTQYF. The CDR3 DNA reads TGCGCCAGCAGCTTGGCCCTTCTATCGGGCACAGATACGCAGTATTTT.

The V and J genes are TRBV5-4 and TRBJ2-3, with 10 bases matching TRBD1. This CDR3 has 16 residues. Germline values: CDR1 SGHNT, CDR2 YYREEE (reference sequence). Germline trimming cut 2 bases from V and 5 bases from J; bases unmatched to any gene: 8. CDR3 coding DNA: TGTGCCAGCAGCTTACCTCCGGGACAGGGGCGAGATACGCAGTATTTT. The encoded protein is CASSLPPGQGRDTQYF.

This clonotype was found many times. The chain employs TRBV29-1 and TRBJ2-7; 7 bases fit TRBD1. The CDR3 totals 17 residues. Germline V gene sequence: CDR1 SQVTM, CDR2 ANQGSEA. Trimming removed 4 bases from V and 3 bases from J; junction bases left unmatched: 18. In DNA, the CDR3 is TGCAGCGTTGGGGGCCCCACTCCGGGACAGATTTTCTACGAGCAGTACTTC. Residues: CSVGGPTPGQIFYEQYF.

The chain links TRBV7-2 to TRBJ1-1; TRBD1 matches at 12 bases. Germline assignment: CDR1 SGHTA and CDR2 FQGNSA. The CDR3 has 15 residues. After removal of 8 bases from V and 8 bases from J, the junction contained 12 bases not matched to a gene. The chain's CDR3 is CASRVSGTGGAEAFF. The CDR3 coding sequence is TGTGCCAGCCGAGTATCCGGGACAGGGGGCGCGGAAGCTTTCTTT.

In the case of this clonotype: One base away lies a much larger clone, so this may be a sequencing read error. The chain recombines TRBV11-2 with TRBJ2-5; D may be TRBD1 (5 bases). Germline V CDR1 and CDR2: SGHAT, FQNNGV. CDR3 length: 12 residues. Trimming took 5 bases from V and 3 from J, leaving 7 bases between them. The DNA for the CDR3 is TGTGCCAGCAGCACCAGGGAAGAGACCCAGTACTTC. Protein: CASSTREETQYF.

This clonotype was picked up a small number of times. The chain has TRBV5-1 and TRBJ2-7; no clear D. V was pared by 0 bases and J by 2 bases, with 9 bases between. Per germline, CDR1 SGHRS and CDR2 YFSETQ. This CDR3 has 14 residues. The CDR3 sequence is CASSLGDTTYEQYV. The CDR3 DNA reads TGCGCCAGCAGCTTGGGTGACACCACCTACGAGCAGTACGTC.

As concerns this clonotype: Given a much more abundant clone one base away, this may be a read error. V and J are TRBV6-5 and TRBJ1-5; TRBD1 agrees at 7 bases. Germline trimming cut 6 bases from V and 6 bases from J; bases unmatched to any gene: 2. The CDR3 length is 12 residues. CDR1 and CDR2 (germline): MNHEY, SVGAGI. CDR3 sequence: CASRTGTQPQHF. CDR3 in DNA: TGTGCCAGCAGGACAGGGACTCAGCCCCAGCATTTT.

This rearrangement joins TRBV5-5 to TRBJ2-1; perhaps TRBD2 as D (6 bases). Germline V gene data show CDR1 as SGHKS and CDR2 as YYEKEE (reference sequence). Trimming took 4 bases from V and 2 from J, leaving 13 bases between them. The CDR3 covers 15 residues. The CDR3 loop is CASSPSGLAYNEQFF. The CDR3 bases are TGTGCCAGCAGCCCGTCGGGACTGGCCTACAATGAGCAGTTCTTC.

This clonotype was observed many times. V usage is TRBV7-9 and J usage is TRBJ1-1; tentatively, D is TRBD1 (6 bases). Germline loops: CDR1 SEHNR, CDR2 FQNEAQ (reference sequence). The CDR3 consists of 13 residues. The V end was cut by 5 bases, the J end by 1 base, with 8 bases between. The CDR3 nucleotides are TGTGCCAGCAGCGGACAGAAGAACACTGAAGCTTTCTTT. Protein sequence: CASSGQKNTEAFF.

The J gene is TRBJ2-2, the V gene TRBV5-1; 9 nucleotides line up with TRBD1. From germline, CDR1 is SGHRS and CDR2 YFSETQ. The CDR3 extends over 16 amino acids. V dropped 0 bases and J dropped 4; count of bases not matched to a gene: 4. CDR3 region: CASSLEQGAITGELFF. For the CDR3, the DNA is TGCGCCAGCAGCTTGGAACAGGGGGCGATCACCGGGGAGCTGTTTTTT.

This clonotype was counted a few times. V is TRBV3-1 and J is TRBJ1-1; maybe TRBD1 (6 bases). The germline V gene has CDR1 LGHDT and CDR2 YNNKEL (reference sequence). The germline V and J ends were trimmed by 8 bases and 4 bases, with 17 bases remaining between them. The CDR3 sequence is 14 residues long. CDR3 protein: CASLDGGRSTEAFF. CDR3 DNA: TGTGCCAGCCTAGACGGGGGGCGAAGCACTGAAGCTTTCTTT.

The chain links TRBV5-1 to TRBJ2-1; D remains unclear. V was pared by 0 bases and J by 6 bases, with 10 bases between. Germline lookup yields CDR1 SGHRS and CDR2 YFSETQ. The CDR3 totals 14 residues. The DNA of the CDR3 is TGCGCCAGCAGCTTGGTTTCCAGTCCCAATGAGCAGTTCTTC. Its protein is CASSLVSSPNEQFF.

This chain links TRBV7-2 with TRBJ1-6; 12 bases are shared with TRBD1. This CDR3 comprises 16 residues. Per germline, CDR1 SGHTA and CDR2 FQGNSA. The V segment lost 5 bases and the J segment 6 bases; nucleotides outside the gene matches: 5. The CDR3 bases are TGTGCCAGCAGCCCGGGGGACAGGGGGCGTAATTCACCCCTCCACTTT. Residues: CASSPGDRGRNSPLHF.

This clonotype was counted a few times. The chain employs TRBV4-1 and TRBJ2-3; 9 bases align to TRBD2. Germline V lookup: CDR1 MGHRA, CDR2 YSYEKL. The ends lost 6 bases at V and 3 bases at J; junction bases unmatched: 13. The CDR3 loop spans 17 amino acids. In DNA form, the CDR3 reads TGCGCCAGCAGGGGGTTCGCGGGGGGGCCGGTAACAGATACGCAGTATTTT. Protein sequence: CASRGFAGGPVTDTQYF.

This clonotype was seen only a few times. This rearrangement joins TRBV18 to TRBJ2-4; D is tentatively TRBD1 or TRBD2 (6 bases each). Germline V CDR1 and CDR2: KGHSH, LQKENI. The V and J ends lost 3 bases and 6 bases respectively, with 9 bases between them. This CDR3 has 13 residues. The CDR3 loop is CASSPEGGNIQYF. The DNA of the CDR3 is TGTGCCAGCTCACCGGAGGGGGGAAACATTCAGTACTTC.

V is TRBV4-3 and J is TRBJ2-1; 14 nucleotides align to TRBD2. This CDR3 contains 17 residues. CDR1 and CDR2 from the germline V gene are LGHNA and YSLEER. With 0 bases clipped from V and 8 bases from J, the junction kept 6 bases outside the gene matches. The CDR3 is CASSQEATSGGAYEQFF. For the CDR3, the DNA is TGCGCCAGCAGCCAAGAGGCGACTAGCGGGGGGGCCTATGAGCAGTTCTTC.

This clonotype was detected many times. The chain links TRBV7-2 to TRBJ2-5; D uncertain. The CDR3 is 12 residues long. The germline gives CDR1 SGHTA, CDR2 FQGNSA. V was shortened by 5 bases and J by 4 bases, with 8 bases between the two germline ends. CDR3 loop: CASSQAGETQYF. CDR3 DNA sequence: TGTGCCAGCAGCCAGGCAGGAGAGACCCAGTACTTC.